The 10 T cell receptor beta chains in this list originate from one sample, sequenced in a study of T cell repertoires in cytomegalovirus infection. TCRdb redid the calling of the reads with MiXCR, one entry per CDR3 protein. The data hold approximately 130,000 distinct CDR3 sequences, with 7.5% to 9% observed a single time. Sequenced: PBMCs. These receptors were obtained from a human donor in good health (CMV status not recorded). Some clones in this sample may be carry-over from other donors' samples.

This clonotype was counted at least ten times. This chain's CDR3 is CASSLKARASGANVLTF. CDR3 coding DNA: TGTGCCAGCAGCTTAAAGGCGAGGGCCTCTGGGGCCAACGTCCTGACTTTC. V gene TRBV7-8 combines with J gene TRBJ2-6; D possibly corresponds to TRBD2 (5 bases). Per germline, CDR1 SGHVS and CDR2 FQNEAQ. The CDR3 is 17 residues long. Trimming shortened V by 2 bases and J by 0 bases, and 11 bases separated the two germline ends.

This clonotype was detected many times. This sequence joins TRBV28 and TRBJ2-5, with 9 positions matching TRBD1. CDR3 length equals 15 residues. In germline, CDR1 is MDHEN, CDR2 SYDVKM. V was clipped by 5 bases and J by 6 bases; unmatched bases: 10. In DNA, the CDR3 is TGTGCCAGCAGTCTTACAGGGGGCGGTAGGAAGACCCAGTACTTC. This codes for CASSLTGGGRKTQYF.

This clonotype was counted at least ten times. CDR3 sequence reads: CASSSPYNEQFF. CDR3 DNA: TGTGCCAGCAGCTCGCCCTACAATGAGCAGTTCTTC. This rearrangement joins TRBV7-2 to TRBJ2-1; no clear D gene. V dropped 4 bases and J dropped 2 bases, with 3 bases sitting between them. This CDR3 spans 12 amino acids. Germline V gene lookup returns CDR1 SGHTA and CDR2 FQGNSA.

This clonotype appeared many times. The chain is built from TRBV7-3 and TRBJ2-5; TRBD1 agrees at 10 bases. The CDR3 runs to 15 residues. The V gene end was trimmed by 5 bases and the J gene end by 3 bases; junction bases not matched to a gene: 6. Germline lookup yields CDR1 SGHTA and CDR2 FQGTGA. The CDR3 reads CASSRGTGVEETQYF. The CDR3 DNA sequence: TGTGCCAGCAGCCGAGGGACAGGGGTCGAAGAGACCCAGTACTTC. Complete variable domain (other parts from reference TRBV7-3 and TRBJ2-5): GAGVSQTPSNKVTEKGKYVELRCDPISGHTALYWYRQSLGQGPEFLIYFQGTGAADDSGLPNDRFFAVRPEGSVSTLKIQRTERGDSAVYLCASSRGTGVEETQYFGPGTRLLVL.

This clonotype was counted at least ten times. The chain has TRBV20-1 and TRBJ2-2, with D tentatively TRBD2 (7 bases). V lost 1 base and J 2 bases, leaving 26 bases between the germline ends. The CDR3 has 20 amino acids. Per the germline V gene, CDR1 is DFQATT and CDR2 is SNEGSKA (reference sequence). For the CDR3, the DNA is TGCAGTGCTAGAGGCCTAGGGACGGCGGGGGCCATAAGAAACACCGGGGAGCTGTTTTTT. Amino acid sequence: CSARGLGTAGAIRNTGELFF.

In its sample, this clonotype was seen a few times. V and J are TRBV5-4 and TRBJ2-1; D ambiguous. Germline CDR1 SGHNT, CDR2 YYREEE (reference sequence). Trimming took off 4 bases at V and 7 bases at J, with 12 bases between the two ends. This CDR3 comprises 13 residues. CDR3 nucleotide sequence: TGTGCCAGCAGCGCGCCGCCTAGGAATGAGCAGTTCTTC. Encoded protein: CASSAPPRNEQFF.

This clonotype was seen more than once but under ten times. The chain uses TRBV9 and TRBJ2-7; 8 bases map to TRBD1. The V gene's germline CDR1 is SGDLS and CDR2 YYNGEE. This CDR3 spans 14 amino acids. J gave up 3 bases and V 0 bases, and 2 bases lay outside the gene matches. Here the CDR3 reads CASSVATGGYEQYF. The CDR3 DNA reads TGTGCCAGCAGCGTAGCAACAGGGGGCTACGAGCAGTACTTC. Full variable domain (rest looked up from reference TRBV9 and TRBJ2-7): DSGVTQTPKHLITATGQRVTLRCSPRSGDLSVYWYQQSLDQGLQFLIQYYNGEERAKGNILERFSAQQFPDLHSELNLSSLELGDSALYFCASSVATGGYEQYFGPGTRLTVT.

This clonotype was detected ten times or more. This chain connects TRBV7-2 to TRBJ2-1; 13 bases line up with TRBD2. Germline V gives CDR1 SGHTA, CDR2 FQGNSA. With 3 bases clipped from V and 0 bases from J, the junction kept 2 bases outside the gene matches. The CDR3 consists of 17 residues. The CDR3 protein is CASSLTSGGSSYNEQFF. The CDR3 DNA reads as TGTGCCAGCAGCTTGACTAGCGGGGGGAGCTCCTACAATGAGCAGTTCTTC.

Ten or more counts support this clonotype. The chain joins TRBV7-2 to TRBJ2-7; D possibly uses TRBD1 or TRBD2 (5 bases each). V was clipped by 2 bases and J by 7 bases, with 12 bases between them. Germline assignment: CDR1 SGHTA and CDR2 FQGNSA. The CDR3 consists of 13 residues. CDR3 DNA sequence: TGTGCCAGCAGCTTAAAGGTGGGGGTGGAGCAGTACTTC. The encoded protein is CASSLKVGVEQYF. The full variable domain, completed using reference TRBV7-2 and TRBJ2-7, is GAGVSQSPSNKVTEKGKDVELRCDPISGHTALYWYRQSLGQGLEFLIYFQGNSAPDKSGLPSDRFSAERTGGSVSTLTIQRTQQEDSAVYLCASSLKVGVEQYFGPGTRLTVT.

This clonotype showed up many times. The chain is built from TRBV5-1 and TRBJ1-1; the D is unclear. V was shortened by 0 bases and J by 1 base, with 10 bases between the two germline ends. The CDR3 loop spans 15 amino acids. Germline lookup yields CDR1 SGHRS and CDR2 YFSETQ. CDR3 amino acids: CASSLGPATNTEAFF. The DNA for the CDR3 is TGCGCCAGCAGCTTGGGGCCAGCAACGAACACTGAAGCTTTCTTT.